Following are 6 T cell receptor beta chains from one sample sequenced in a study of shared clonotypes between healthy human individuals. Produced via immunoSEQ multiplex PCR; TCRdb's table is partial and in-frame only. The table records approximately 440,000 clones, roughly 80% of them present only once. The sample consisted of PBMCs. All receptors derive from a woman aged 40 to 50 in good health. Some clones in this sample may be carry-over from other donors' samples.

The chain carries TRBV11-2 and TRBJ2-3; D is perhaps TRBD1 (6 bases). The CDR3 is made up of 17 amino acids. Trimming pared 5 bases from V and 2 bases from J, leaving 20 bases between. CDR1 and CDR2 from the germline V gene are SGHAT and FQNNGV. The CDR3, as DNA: TGTGCCAGCAGCGAGCGGTACAGGGTTGGGATCACAGATACGCAGTATTTT. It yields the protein CASSERYRVGITDTQYF.

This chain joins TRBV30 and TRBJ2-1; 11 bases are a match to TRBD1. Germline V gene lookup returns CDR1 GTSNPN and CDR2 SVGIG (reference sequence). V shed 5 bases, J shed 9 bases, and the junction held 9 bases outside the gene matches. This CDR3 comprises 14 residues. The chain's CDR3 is CAWGPGQGVGEQFF. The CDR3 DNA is TGTGCCTGGGGACCGGGACAGGGGGTTGGTGAGCAGTTCTTC.

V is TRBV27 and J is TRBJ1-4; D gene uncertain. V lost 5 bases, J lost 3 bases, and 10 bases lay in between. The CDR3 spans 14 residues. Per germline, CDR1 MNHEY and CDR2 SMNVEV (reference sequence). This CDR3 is CASSPGLANEKLFF. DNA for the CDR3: TGTGCCAGCAGTCCAGGTTTAGCTAATGAAAAACTGTTTTTT.

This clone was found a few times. Here the CDR3 reads CASSIGLAEADTQYF. The CDR3 DNA sequence: TGTGCCAGCAGCATAGGACTAGCAGAGGCAGATACGCAGTATTTT. The V and J genes are TRBV5-4 and TRBJ2-3, with 8 bases lining up with TRBD2. CDR3 length equals 15 residues. Germline loops: CDR1 SGHNT, CDR2 YYREEE (reference sequence). The ends lost 4 bases at V and 4 bases at J; junction bases unmatched: 8.

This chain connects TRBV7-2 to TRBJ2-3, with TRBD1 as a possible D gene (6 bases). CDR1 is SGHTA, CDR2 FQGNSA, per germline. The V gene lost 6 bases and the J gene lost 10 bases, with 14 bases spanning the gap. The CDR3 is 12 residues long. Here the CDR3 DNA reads TGTGCCAGCAGGGGTGGGGGCGAGGCGCAGTATTTT. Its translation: CASRGGGEAQYF.

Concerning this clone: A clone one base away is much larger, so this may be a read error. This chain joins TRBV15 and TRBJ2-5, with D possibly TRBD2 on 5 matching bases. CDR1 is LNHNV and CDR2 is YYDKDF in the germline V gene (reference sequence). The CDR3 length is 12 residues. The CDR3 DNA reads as TGTGCCACCAGCAGAGATAGGGAGACCCAGCACTTC. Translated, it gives CATSRDRETQHF.